This section outlines one T cell receptor (beta chain) sequence together with its context. The data derive from a study of blood T cell repertoires in COVID-19. Germline V lookup: CDR1 LGHDT, CDR2 YNNKEL (reference sequence). V lost 4 bases to trimming and J lost 0 bases, with 9 bases between them. CDR3 size: 14 residues. Using immunoSEQ multiplex PCR, the repertoire was profiled, and TCRdb retains in-frame clones only, with some absent. The sample yields roughly 250,000 clones, about 80% seen once. Sequencing was performed on peripheral blood. This chain connects TRBV3-1 (or the pseudogene TRBV3-2) to TRBJ1-2; D remains unclear. The sequence derives from a man over 45 with active or convalescent COVID-19. This chain's CDR3 is CASSPRGPNYGYTF. The CDR3 DNA is TGTGCCAGCAGCCCTAGAGGTCCTAACTATGGCTACACCTTC.